The entry below gives a single T cell receptor beta chain sequence along with its context. The antigen remains undetermined. Trimming took off 4 bases at V and 11 bases at J, with 13 bases between the two ends. Germline V gene sequence: CDR1 KGHDR, CDR2 SFDVKD. The CDR3 runs 13 residues. Graves' hyperthyroidism qualified as stable when ophthalmopathy did not progress within 18 months. The data originate from a study of T cells in Graves' hyperthyroidism and ophthalmopathy. From RNA transcripts, TCR beta CDR3 regions were amplified. When the TCR CDR3 underwent first-round RT-PCR, the HTBI primer set was used. TCRdb redid the calling of the multiplex PCR reads with MiXCR, one entry per CDR3 protein. The table shows roughly 570,000 distinct CDR3 sequences, with more than 45% occurring only once. Whole-study results and caveats: Expanded thyroid clonotypes (above 0.001) were mostly also found in blood.

The clonotype was recovered from a woman younger than 30 with Graves' hyperthyroidism. The V call is TRBV24-1, the J call TRBJ2-2; D is undetermined. Sequenced input: peripheral blood or thyroid tissue (not recorded which). CDR3 amino acids: CATSDRATEELFF. For the CDR3, the DNA is TGTGCCACCAGTGACCGAGCGACGGAAGAGCTGTTTTTT.